This T cell receptor (beta chain) appears in the sequencing data of a study of T cell changes during pregnancy in multiple sclerosis. Trimming at V came to 8 bases and at J to 4 bases, leaving 4 bases not matched to a gene. The CDR3 is 14 amino acids. Germline V gene data show CDR1 as MNHNS and CDR2 as SASEGT. Sequencing used immunoSEQ multiplex PCR; TCRdb keeps in-frame clones, though not all of them. The table has around 67,000 clones, about 90% seen once; the top ten hold around a tenth. The TCR originated in a female donor in good health, enrolled as a control in a pregnancy study. Sequencing was performed on peripheral blood, taken after pregnancy. The chain joins TRBV6-1 to TRBJ1-4; 10 bases are shared with TRBD1. Here the CDR3 DNA reads TGTGCCAGCTGGGGACAGGGGTATAATGAAAAACTGTTTTTT. This gives the protein CASWGQGYNEKLFF.